The 2 T cell receptor beta chains reported below all come from one sample, sequenced in a study of T-cell reconstitution after alpha-beta-depleted transplantation in children. It was with unique molecular identifiers that the TCRbeta library was prepared. Each CDR3 protein gets one entry after TCRdb re-called the PCR reads with MiXCR. This table has a few hundred thousand distinct CDR3 sequences, approximately 16% appearing once. The source material was PBMCs from the stem cell graft donor, sampled from the stem cell graft. These receptors all stem from a human donor who donated a stem cell graft to a child with acute lymphoblastic leukemia.

This rearrangement joins TRBV7-2 to TRBJ2-5, with 12 nucleotides matching TRBD2. The CDR3 length is 13 residues. Trimming took 4 bases from V and 7 from J; bases not matched to a gene: 1. CDR1 and CDR2 from the germline V gene are SGHTA and FQGNSA. The CDR3 DNA reads TGTGCCAGCAGCTCGACTAGCGGGAGGACCCAGTACTTC. As protein: CASSSTSGRTQYF.

This clonotype appeared a few times. The chain combines TRBV6-6 with TRBJ2-7; D gene unclear. The CDR3 totals 12 residues. V was shortened by 0 bases and J by 2 bases, with 2 bases between the two germline ends. The V gene's germline CDR1 is MNHNY and CDR2 SVGAGI (reference sequence). CDR3 region: CASSYSAYEQYF. In DNA form, the CDR3 reads TGTGCCAGCAGTTACTCGGCCTACGAGCAGTACTTC.